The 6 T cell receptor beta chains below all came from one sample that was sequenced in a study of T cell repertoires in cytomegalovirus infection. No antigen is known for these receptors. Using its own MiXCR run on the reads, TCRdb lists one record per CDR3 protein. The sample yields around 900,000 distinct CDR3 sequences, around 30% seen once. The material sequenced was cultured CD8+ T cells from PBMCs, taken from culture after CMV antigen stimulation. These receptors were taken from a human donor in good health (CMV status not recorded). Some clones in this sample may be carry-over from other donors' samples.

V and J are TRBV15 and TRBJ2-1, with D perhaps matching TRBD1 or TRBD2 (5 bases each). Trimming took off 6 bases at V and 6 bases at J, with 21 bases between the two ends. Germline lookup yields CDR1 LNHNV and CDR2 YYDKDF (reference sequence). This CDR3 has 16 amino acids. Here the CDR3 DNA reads TGTGCCACCAGGGGGTCGGGGACCCCTGCCTCCAATGAGCAGTTCTTC. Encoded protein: CATRGSGTPASNEQFF. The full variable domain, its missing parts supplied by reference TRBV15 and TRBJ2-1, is DAMVIQNPRYQVTQFGKPVTLSCSQTLNHNVMYWYQQKSSQAPKLLFHYYDKDFNNEADTPDNFQSRRPNTSFCFLDIRSPGLGDTAMYLCATRGSGTPASNEQFFGPGTRLTVL.

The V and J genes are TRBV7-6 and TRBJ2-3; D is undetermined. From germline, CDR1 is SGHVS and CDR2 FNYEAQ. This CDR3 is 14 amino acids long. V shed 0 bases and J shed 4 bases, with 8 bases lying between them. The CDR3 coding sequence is TGTGCCAGCAGCTTAGCGGCTTACTCAGATACGCAGTATTTT. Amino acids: CASSLAAYSDTQYF. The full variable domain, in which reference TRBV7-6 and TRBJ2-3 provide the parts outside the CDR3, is GAGVSQSPRYKVTKRGQDVALRCDPISGHVSLYWYRQALGQGPEFLTYFNYEAQQDKSGLPNDRFSAERPEGSISTLTIQRTEQRDSAMYRCASSLAAYSDTQYFGPGTRLTVL.

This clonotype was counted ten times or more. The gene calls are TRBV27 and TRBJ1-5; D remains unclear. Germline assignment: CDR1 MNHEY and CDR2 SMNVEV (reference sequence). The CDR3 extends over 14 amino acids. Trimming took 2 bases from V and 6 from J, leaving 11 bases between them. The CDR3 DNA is TGTGCCAGCAGTTTAGGCGGAATTGGTCAGCCCCAGCATTTT. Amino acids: CASSLGGIGQPQHF.

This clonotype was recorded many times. CDR3 nucleotides: TGCGCCAGCAGTGCCTCTAGCGGGGGGTACGAGCAGTACTTC. Translated: CASSASSGGYEQYF. The rearrangement joins TRBV10-2 to TRBJ2-7; TRBD2 agrees at 11 bases. CDR1 is WSHSY, CDR2 SAAADI, per germline. This CDR3 contains 14 residues. The V gene end was trimmed by 4 bases and the J gene end by 4 bases; junction bases not matched to a gene: 3.

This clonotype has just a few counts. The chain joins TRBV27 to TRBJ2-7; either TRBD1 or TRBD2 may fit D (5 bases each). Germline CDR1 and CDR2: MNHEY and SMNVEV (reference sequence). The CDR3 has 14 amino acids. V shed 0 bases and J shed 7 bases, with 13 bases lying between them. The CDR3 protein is CASSLSVGESEQYF. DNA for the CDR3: TGTGCCAGCAGTTTATCGGTAGGGGAGAGTGAGCAGTACTTC.

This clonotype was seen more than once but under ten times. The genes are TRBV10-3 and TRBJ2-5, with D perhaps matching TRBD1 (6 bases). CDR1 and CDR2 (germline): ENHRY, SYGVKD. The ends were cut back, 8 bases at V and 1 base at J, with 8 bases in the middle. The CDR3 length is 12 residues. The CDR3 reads CAIRDTQETQYF. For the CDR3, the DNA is TGTGCCATCCGGGACACCCAAGAGACCCAGTACTTC.